Following are 27 T cell receptor beta chains from one sample sequenced in a study of shared clonotypes between healthy human individuals. Profiled with immunoSEQ multiplex PCR; TCRdb holds only in-frame clones, not every one. The sample consists of about 710,000 clones, around 77% of them appearing once. The specimen sequenced was memory CD4+ T cells sorted from blood. As for subset: CD45RA-negative fraction. These receptors all come from a woman in her 30s in good health.

The chain links TRBV7-2 to TRBJ2-3, with TRBD2 matching over 10 bases. From germline, CDR1 is SGHTA and CDR2 FQGNSA. This CDR3 has 16 amino acids. Unmatched junction bases numbered 6, after V lost 1 base and J lost 5 bases. CDR3: CASSLVPSGSGDTQYF. The CDR3 DNA is TGTGCCAGCAGCTTAGTCCCTAGCGGGAGCGGAGATACGCAGTATTTT.

The rearrangement joins TRBV28 to TRBJ2-2, with 10 bases that match TRBD1. Trimming took 6 bases from V and 6 from J; bases not matched to a gene: 4. This CDR3 region has 14 residues. Germline CDR1 and CDR2: MDHEN and SYDVKM. The CDR3 sequence is CASRKTGGSGELFF. CDR3 coding DNA: TGTGCCAGCAGAAAGACAGGGGGCTCCGGGGAGCTGTTTTTT.

V is TRBV6-1 and J is TRBJ1-4, with 12 nucleotides matching TRBD1. Per the germline V gene, CDR1 is MNHNS and CDR2 is SASEGT. V gave up 6 bases and J gave up 8 bases; unmatched junction bases: 4. The CDR3 sequence is 14 residues long. In DNA form, the CDR3 reads TGTGCCAGCAGGTGGGACAGGGGGCTCGAAAAACTGTTTTTT. The encoded protein is CASRWDRGLEKLFF.

This clone appeared a single time. V usage is TRBV9 and J usage is TRBJ1-3; 8 bases align to TRBD1. The germline CDR1 and CDR2 sequences are SGDLS and YYNGEE. This CDR3 comprises 15 residues. Trimming cost V 3 bases and J 4 bases; bases outside gene matches: 6. The CDR3 sequence: CASSERDRRGNTIYF. CDR3 DNA sequence: TGTGCCAGCAGCGAGAGGGACAGGCGGGGAAACACCATATATTTT.

Points on this clone: Within the sample, other DNA sequences also encode this same CDR3. V usage is TRBV6-5 and J usage is TRBJ2-6, with D possibly being TRBD1 (6 bases). The CDR3 is 13 amino acids. Trimming removed 10 bases from V and 4 bases from J, with 11 bases in between. From germline, CDR1 is MNHEY and CDR2 SVGAGI. This chain's CDR3 is CATYRAGANVLTF. CDR3 bases: TGTGCCACGTACAGGGCAGGGGCCAACGTCCTGACTTTC.

This clone came up once. The chain joins TRBV7-9 to TRBJ2-7, with D possibly being TRBD2 (5 bases). Trimming took 5 bases from V and 2 from J, leaving 13 bases between them. CDR1 is SEHNR and CDR2 is FQNEAQ in the germline V gene (reference sequence). This CDR3 comprises 14 residues. The CDR3 region is CASSPLRGPYEQYF. CDR3 DNA: TGTGCCAGCAGCCCCCTTCGGGGTCCCTACGAGCAGTACTTC. The whole variable domain, remainder taken from reference TRBV7-9 and TRBJ2-7, is DTGVSQNPRHKITKRGQNVTFRCDPISEHNRLYWYRQTLGQGPEFLTYFQNEAQLEKSRLLSDRFSAERPKGSFSTLEIQRTEQGDSAMYLCASSPLRGPYEQYFGPGTRLTVT.

The chain joins TRBV4-1 to TRBJ2-1, with D perhaps TRBD1 or TRBD2 (6 bases each). Germline values: CDR1 MGHRA, CDR2 YSYEKL. The germline V and J ends were trimmed by 2 bases and 0 bases, with 26 bases remaining between them. CDR3 length: 21 residues. For the CDR3, the DNA is TGCGCCAGCAGCCAATTCCCGGGGGCAGTCGAGCCTACGAGCTCCTACAATGAGCAGTTCTTC. Protein sequence: CASSQFPGAVEPTSSYNEQFF.

The V call is TRBV7-3, the J call TRBJ2-7; no firm D call. From germline, CDR1 is SGHTA and CDR2 FQGTGA. The ends were cut back, 1 base at V and 2 bases at J, with 9 bases in the middle. The CDR3 sequence is 14 residues long. CDR3 loop: CASSLSPGPYEQYF. The DNA for the CDR3 is TGTGCCAGCAGCTTAAGTCCAGGCCCCTACGAGCAGTACTTC.

This clone has a handful of counts. The V and J genes are TRBV6-1 and TRBJ2-3; 11 nucleotides align to TRBD2. This CDR3 is 14 amino acids long. V dropped 6 bases and J dropped 4; count of bases not matched to a gene: 3. Germline CDR1 is MNHNS and CDR2 is SASEGT. Here the CDR3 reads CASRLAGGADTQYF. The CDR3 region has the DNA TGTGCCAGCAGGTTAGCGGGAGGGGCAGATACGCAGTATTTT.

This rearrangement joins TRBV7-8 to TRBJ1-2; D unclear. CDR3 size: 17 residues. Trimming removed 0 bases at V and 5 bases at J, with 19 bases between. Germline V CDR1 and CDR2: SGHVS, FQNEAQ. CDR3 amino acids: CASSLASPGRNGYGYTF. The CDR3 DNA reads as TGTGCCAGCAGCTTAGCGTCCCCTGGGAGGAACGGGTATGGCTACACCTTC.

CDR3 bases: TGTGCCAGCAGCTTCTATCACAGGGAGGACGGGGAGCTGTTTTTT. Its translation: CASSFYHREDGELFF. This chain links TRBV11-2 with TRBJ2-2, with D perhaps assigned TRBD1 or TRBD2 (6 bases each). Germline V gene sequence: CDR1 SGHAT, CDR2 FQNNGV. Trimming stripped 3 bases from V and 7 bases from J, with 15 bases between. There are 15 residues in the CDR3.

The chain has TRBV5-8 and TRBJ2-2; D might be TRBD1 or TRBD2, each matching 5 bases. Deletions cut 3 bases from V and 3 bases from J, with 15 bases between. The CDR3 has 16 residues. The germline CDR1 and CDR2 sequences are SGHTS and YDEGEE. CDR3 nucleotide sequence: TGTGCCAGCAGCTCGGGTTCCGGGACGCACACCGGGGAGCTGTTTTTT. Amino acid sequence: CASSSGSGTHTGELFF.

This clone occurred a few times. J is TRBJ1-1 and V is TRBV28; 7 bases line up with TRBD1. With 6 bases clipped from V and 3 bases from J, the junction kept 7 bases outside the gene matches. Germline V CDR1 and CDR2: MDHEN, SYDVKM. The CDR3 totals 14 residues. The CDR3 region is CASRRRGSDTEAFF. The DNA of the CDR3 is TGTGCCAGCAGACGCAGGGGGTCGGACACTGAAGCTTTCTTT.

This clone is a singleton in its sample. The chain employs TRBV4-2 and TRBJ1-4; D gene unclear. The CDR3 is made up of 16 amino acids. CDR1 and CDR2 (germline): LGHNA, YNFKEQ. Trimming removed 4 bases from V and 0 bases from J, with 12 bases in between. In DNA form, the CDR3 reads TGTGCCAGCAGCCCGGAGGATGGATCAACTAATGAAAAACTGTTTTTT. It yields the protein CASSPEDGSTNEKLFF.

This chain connects TRBV6-1 to TRBJ1-3; D call uncertain. Trimming removed 3 bases from V and 4 bases from J, with 7 bases in between. This CDR3 is built from 13 residues. Germline CDR1 is MNHNS and CDR2 is SASEGT. CDR3 nucleotide sequence: TGTGCCAGCAGTGAGATACAGGGAAACACCATATATTTT. Protein product: CASSEIQGNTIYF.

The V gene is TRBV18, the J gene TRBJ2-7, with 7 bases fitting TRBD2. J lost 2 bases, V lost 6 bases, and 4 bases had no gene match. In germline, CDR1 is KGHSH, CDR2 LQKENI. The CDR3 has 13 residues. This CDR3 reads CASSASGAYEQYF. CDR3 nucleotides: TGTGCCAGCTCCGCTAGCGGAGCCTACGAGCAGTACTTC.

On this clone: A much larger clone is a single base away; this may be a read error. This rearrangement joins TRBV6-5 to TRBJ1-1; D gene uncertain. Germline assignment: CDR1 MNHEY and CDR2 SVGAGI. The length of the CDR3 is 13 residues. The V and J ends lost 0 bases and 4 bases respectively, with 6 bases between them. The CDR3, as DNA: TGTGCCAGCAGTTACTCGGGGAGCACTGAAGCTTTCTTT. Translation: CASSYSGSTEAFF.

The V gene is TRBV5-1, the J gene TRBJ2-7; D might be TRBD1 or TRBD2, each matching 5 bases. CDR1 is SGHRS and CDR2 is YFSETQ in the germline V gene. There are 18 residues in the CDR3. Trimming removed 3 bases at V and 4 bases at J, with 26 bases between. The CDR3 nucleotides read TGCGCCAGCAGCTCTAAAACCTCATCGGGACCCAGGGAATACGAGCAGTACTTC. It codes for CASSSKTSSGPREYEQYF. Full variable domain (outside the CDR3, taken from reference TRBV5-1 and TRBJ2-7): KAGVTQTPRYLIKTRGQQVTLSCSPISGHRSVSWYQQTPGQGLQFLFEYFSETQRNKGNFPGRFSGRQFSNSRSEMNVSTLELGDSALYLCASSSKTSSGPREYEQYFGPGTRLTVT.

This clone has a handful of counts. This CDR3 is also generated by other DNA sequences in the sample. The chain carries TRBV28 and TRBJ1-2; D remains ambiguous. CDR3 length equals 11 residues. V lost 6 bases to trimming and J lost 0 bases, with 2 bases between them. The V gene's germline CDR1 is MDHEN and CDR2 SYDVKM. CDR3 amino acids: CASRTNYGYTF. The CDR3 DNA sequence: TGTGCCAGCAGAACTAACTATGGCTACACCTTC.

The V gene is TRBV6-5, the J gene TRBJ2-7; unclear D gene. The CDR3 runs 13 residues. The V gene lost 0 bases and the J gene lost 4 bases, with 7 bases spanning the gap. Germline V gene sequence: CDR1 MNHEY, CDR2 SVGAGI. The CDR3, as DNA: TGTGCCAGCAGTTACTCCCCACTGTACGAGCAGTACTTC. Its translation is CASSYSPLYEQYF.

The chain has TRBV11-2 and TRBJ2-1; a possible D gene is TRBD2 (6 bases). CDR3 length: 16 amino acids. The V end was cut by 2 bases, the J end by 3 bases, with 14 bases between. Germline V gives CDR1 SGHAT, CDR2 FQNNGV. The CDR3 sequence: CASSLSTAGLYNEQFF. In DNA, the CDR3 is TGTGCCAGCAGCTTATCCACCGCGGGGCTCTACAATGAGCAGTTCTTC.

The chain joins TRBV10-3 to TRBJ2-3, with 15 bases fitting TRBD2. This CDR3 is built from 16 residues. V was clipped by 4 bases and J by 3 bases; unmatched bases: 2. Germline values: CDR1 ENHRY, CDR2 SYGVKD. This CDR3 is CAISGGLAGGTDTQYF. The CDR3 bases are TGTGCCATCAGTGGGGGACTAGCGGGAGGAACAGATACGCAGTATTTT.

This clone was recorded many times. The gene calls are TRBV25-1 and TRBJ1-5, with a weak D call TRBD1 (6 bases). Germline CDR1 is MGHDK and CDR2 is SYGVNS. Trimming took 8 bases from V and 4 from J, leaving 21 bases between them. The CDR3 has 16 residues. CDR3 region: CASSTRDTESNQPQHF. CDR3 coding DNA: TGTGCCAGCTCTACTCGGGACACCGAGTCGAATCAGCCCCAGCATTTT.

The chain links TRBV18 to TRBJ2-2; 9 bases map to TRBD2. The J segment lost 1 base and the V segment lost 1 base, leaving 4 bases of the junction unmatched. Germline values: CDR1 KGHSH, CDR2 LQKENI. This CDR3 spans 17 amino acids. CDR3 in amino acids: CASSPRTSELNTGELFF. The CDR3 DNA sequence: TGTGCCAGCTCACCACGGACTAGCGAATTGAACACCGGGGAGCTGTTTTTT.

This clone was observed at least ten times. The chain has TRBV28 and TRBJ2-3; 14 nucleotides align to TRBD2. The CDR3 has 16 residues. Germline CDR1 MDHEN, CDR2 SYDVKM. The V and J ends lost 5 bases and 4 bases, in that order; junction bases with no gene match: 5. The CDR3 here is CASSRGLAGDADTQYF. The CDR3 region has the DNA TGTGCCAGCAGTAGGGGACTAGCGGGAGACGCAGATACGCAGTATTTT. Variable domain in full (rest from reference TRBV28 and TRBJ2-3): DVKVTQSSRYLVKRTGEKVFLECVQDMDHENMFWYRQDPGLGLRLIYFSYDVKMKEKGDIPEGYSVSREKKERFSLILESASTNQTSMYLCASSRGLAGDADTQYFGPGTRLTVL.

The chain joins TRBV7-2 to TRBJ2-7, with D possibly being TRBD1 or TRBD2 (5 bases each). Germline lookup yields CDR1 SGHTA and CDR2 FQGNSA. V lost 3 bases and J 4 bases, leaving 13 bases between the germline ends. The CDR3 is made up of 14 amino acids. The CDR3 sequence: CASSLATGPYEQYF. For the CDR3, the DNA is TGTGCCAGCAGCTTGGCCACGGGGCCGTACGAGCAGTACTTC.

This clone was picked up one time. The chain is built from TRBV7-2 and TRBJ2-7; 10 bases align to TRBD1. Germline V gene lookup returns CDR1 SGHTA and CDR2 FQGNSA. CDR3 length equals 15 residues. Unmatched junction bases numbered 8, after V lost 6 bases and J lost 3 bases. In DNA form, the CDR3 reads TGTGCCAGCAGGCACGCCGGACAGGGGGTCTACGAGCAGTACTTC. Its translation is CASRHAGQGVYEQYF.